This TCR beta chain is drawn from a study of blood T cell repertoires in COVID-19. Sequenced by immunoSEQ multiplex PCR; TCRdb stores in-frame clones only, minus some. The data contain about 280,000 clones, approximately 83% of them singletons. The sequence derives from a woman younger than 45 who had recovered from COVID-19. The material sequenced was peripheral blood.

The DNA for the CDR3 is TGTGCCAGCAGTTTGGGGACAGGGTCAGATACGCAGTATTTT. Translated: CASSLGTGSDTQYF. The rearrangement links TRBV28 to TRBJ2-3; 9 positions agree with TRBD1. This CDR3 spans 14 amino acids. Germline trimming cut 3 bases from V and 4 bases from J; bases unmatched to any gene: 2. Germline assignment: CDR1 MDHEN and CDR2 SYDVKM.